What follows are 8 T cell receptor beta chains derived from one specimen sequenced in a study of cytomegalovirus exposure and HLA in healthy donors. PCR used 60 Vbeta primers and 13 Jbeta primers. The method was immunoSEQ multiplex PCR; TCRdb's version includes in-frame clones alone and lacks a portion of them. This table has around 39,000 clones, 60% to 80% appearing once. The sample consisted of PBMCs. Source of these receptors: a man aged 30-40 years in good health and CMV-seronegative.

This chain links TRBV14 with TRBJ1-6, with TRBD1 identical over 11 bases. The CDR3 extends over 15 amino acids. V was clipped by 4 bases and J by 9 bases; unmatched bases: 5. CDR1 SGHDN and CDR2 FVKESK come from the germline V gene. The CDR3 spells CASSPPGTGGSPLHF. The CDR3 DNA reads as TGTGCCAGCAGCCCCCCCGGGACAGGGGGTTCACCCCTCCACTTT.

The V and J genes are TRBV5-8 and TRBJ1-5, with TRBD1 matching over 8 bases. The CDR3 totals 14 residues. The germline V gene encodes CDR1 SGHTS and CDR2 YDEGEE. V shed 4 bases, J shed 4 bases, and the junction held 4 bases outside the gene matches. The CDR3 spells CASSADRANQPQHF. The CDR3 coding sequence is TGTGCCAGCAGCGCGGACAGGGCGAATCAGCCCCAGCATTTT.

This chain connects TRBV19 to TRBJ1-1; D is ambiguous. The CDR3 totals 15 residues. V dropped 4 bases and J dropped 2 bases, with 14 bases sitting between them. CDR1 LNHDA and CDR2 SQIVND come from the germline V gene (reference sequence). The DNA for the CDR3 is TGTGCCAGTAGTACTGATGGGGAGAAAAACACTGAAGCTTTCTTT. It yields the protein CASSTDGEKNTEAFF.

Only a few counts were recorded for this clone. The chain couples TRBV28 to TRBJ1-2; the match to TRBD1 covers 9 bases. Germline CDR1 reads MDHEN; CDR2 reads SYDVKM. The CDR3 runs 13 residues. V shed 7 bases and J 8 bases; nucleotides not matched to a gene: 8. In nucleotides, the CDR3 is TGTGCCAGCACGGCCGGGACAGGGAAGGGCTACACCTTC. The encoded protein is CASTAGTGKGYTF.

This chain connects TRBV7-2 to TRBJ2-3; 14 bases fit TRBD2. This CDR3 is built from 18 residues. With V trimmed by 5 bases and J by 2 bases, 9 bases remained unmatched. Looked up from germline, CDR1 is SGHTA and CDR2 is FQGNSA. The CDR3 reads CASSRVGTSGSTTDTQYF. CDR3 DNA: TGTGCCAGCAGCCGAGTTGGGACTAGCGGGAGTACCACAGATACGCAGTATTTT.

The chain carries TRBV10-1 and TRBJ2-3; 7 bases align to TRBD1. Germline V gene lookup returns CDR1 WNHNN and CDR2 SYGVQD (reference sequence). CDR3 length equals 15 residues. Trimming at V came to 2 bases and at J to 1 base, leaving 3 bases not matched to a gene. The CDR3 sequence: CASSEQGTGTDTQYF. CDR3 coding DNA: TGCGCCAGCAGTGAGCAGGGGACAGGCACAGATACGCAGTATTTT.

The rearrangement links TRBV2 to TRBJ2-1; D possibly corresponds to TRBD2 (6 bases). This CDR3 has 15 amino acids. Trimming removed 2 bases from V and 9 bases from J, with 17 bases in between. Germline CDR1 and CDR2: SNHLY and FYNNEI. CDR3 sequence reads: CASSELGGYVSEQFF. The CDR3, as DNA: TGTGCCAGCAGTGAACTTGGAGGGTATGTAAGTGAGCAGTTCTTC.

The chain employs TRBV13 and TRBJ1-5; maybe TRBD1 (5 bases). V lost 2 bases and J 9 bases, leaving 8 bases between the germline ends. The CDR3 contains 12 residues. Germline V gives CDR1 PRHDT, CDR2 FYEKMQ (reference sequence). The CDR3 here is CASSLQGGPQHF. CDR3 nucleotide sequence: TGTGCCAGCAGCTTACAGGGCGGGCCCCAGCATTTT. The full variable domain, its missing parts supplied by reference TRBV13 and TRBJ1-5, is AAGVIQSPRHLIKEKRETATLKCYPIPRHDTVYWYQQGPGQDPQFLISFYEKMQSDKGSIPDRFSAQQFSDYHSELNMSSLELGDSALYFCASSLQGGPQHFGDGTRLSIL.